The following is a T cell receptor beta chain sequence with its context. This clone came up once. Its antigen specificity is not known. No much larger clone is present one base from it, and per-base qualities are unavailable. TCRbeta CDR3 regions were amplified from genomic DNA by means of the immunoSEQ Assay, a bias-controlled multiplex PCR. Under the source paper's analysis protocol: The number of nucleated cells in each sample was estimated from the amplification of reference gene primers within the assay. To quantify the absolute abundance of each unique TCRbeta CDR3 rearrangement, sequence reads were collapsed and filtered. For each sample, productive Simpson clonality was calculated by taking the square root of Simpson's diversity index across productive rearrangements. TCRdb obtained this table from immuneACCESS and retained in-frame rearrangements with V and J assigned. These tables miss some clones; where compared with another copy, unresolved V genes account for less than half of the shortfall, and the remainder is unexplained. That table gives V, J and clone size, and the DNA gave D and trimming. This sample gives about 350,000 clones in total; about 88% of them show up just once. The leading ten clones occupy more than 1% of the sample.

In the prospective study, participants were about 18 to 100 years old, resided in 24 geographic areas of the United States, and were enrolled through a virtual design. To assign participants to cohorts, the prospective study relied on clinical history that participants themselves reported in a screening survey and a study questionnaire. Recovered participants in ImmuneRACE Cohort 3 were defined as having two consecutive negative NP/OP PCR tests, clearance from a healthcare professional, or resolution of symptoms. Mobile phlebotomists in the prospective study collected whole blood, serum and a nasopharyngeal or oropharyngeal swab from every participant. Participants in the prospective study had the option to provide additional blood draws and questionnaires over a roughly 2-month period. Before DNA extraction, blood samples from the prospective study were shipped at room temperature or frozen. CDR1 and CDR2 are drawn from the germline V gene (reference sequence): PRHDT, FYEKMQ. Trimming costs V 0 bases and J 6 bases, and their ends lie 8 bases apart. The CDR3, cysteine through phenylalanine, is 14 amino acids long. The kept DNA is CDR3 alone, 42 bases in frame from the first base.

This specimen belongs to a study of blood T cell repertoires in COVID-19 (TCRdb year 2020). For the study in its entirety: Samples covering the acute and convalescent phases of COVID-19 were provided by collaborators in the United States, Italy and Spain. The repertoires were released in a freely available public database meant as a resource for research on the immune response to SARS-CoV-2. Nearly every sample came with metadata listing a de-identified subject ID, COVID-19 status, age in years and sex. Where HLA class I and class II types were available, the types were taken from metadata supplied by the sample provider, not from assay-based typing. Samples were obtained from the ongoing ImmuneRACE study (first 160 participants) and from about 1,300 subjects provided by 6 global collaborators. The material from the prospective study consisted of cDNA or gDNA derived from T cells, B-cell-depleted T cells, or PBMCs. Deeply sampled blood TCRbeta repertoires from subjects exposed to, actively infected with, or recovered from COVID-19 were included in the dataset. The full study reports these points: Clinical and demographic metadata were provided uncurated, with the amount varying by source and participant.

The chain links TRBV13 with TRBJ2-2; the D gene is perhaps TRBD2, on 5 matching bases. Sequenced sample: PBMCs or T cells enriched from blood (not recorded which). This TCR was sampled from a woman aged 25 to 45 who had recovered from COVID-19. The CDR3 amino acid sequence is: CASSLGRAAGELFF. The nucleotide sequence reads as follows: TGTGCCAGCAGCTTAGGGAGGGCGGCCGGGGAGCTGTTTTTT.